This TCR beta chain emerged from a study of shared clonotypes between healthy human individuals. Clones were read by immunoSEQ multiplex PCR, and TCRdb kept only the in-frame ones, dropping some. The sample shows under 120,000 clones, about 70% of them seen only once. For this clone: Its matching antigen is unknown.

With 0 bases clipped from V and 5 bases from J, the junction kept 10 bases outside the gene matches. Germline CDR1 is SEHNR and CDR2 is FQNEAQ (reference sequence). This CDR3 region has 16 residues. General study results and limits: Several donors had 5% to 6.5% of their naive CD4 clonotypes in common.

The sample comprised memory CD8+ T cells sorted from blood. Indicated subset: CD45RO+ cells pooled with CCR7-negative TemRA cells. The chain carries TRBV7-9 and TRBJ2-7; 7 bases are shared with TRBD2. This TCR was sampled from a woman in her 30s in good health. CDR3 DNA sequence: TGTGCCAGCAGCTTAGCTGTGGGAGGGCCCTCGGACGAGCAGTACTTC. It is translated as CASSLAVGGPSDEQYF.